This TCR beta chain came from a study of blood T cell repertoires in COVID-19. The assay was immunoSEQ multiplex PCR, and TCRdb's table has in-frame clones only and misses some. The table lists approximately 390,000 clones, approximately 89% of them singletons, with 2.3% in the top ten. The clonotype comes from a woman aged 60-75 years with COVID-19, enrolled during active disease. The source material was peripheral blood.

CDR3 residues: CSASRQGSGYTF. The CDR3 DNA reads as TGCAGTGCTAGTCGCCAGGGAAGCGGCTACACCTTC. This chain joins TRBV20-1 and TRBJ1-2; possible D gene TRBD1, 5 bases. Trimming pared 3 bases from V and 8 bases from J, leaving 13 bases between. The CDR3 sequence is 12 residues long. Germline V gene lookup returns CDR1 DFQATT and CDR2 SNEGSKA (reference sequence).